Below, 28 T cell receptor beta chains from the same sample are listed, as sequenced in a study of T cell responses to AZD1222 COVID-19 vaccine. The protocol was immunoSEQ multiplex PCR, while the TCRdb copy is restricted to in-frame clones and leaves out a portion. The sample carries 80,000 to 100,000 clones, about 89% recorded once. The sample in question was peripheral blood, obtained 28 days after the second AZD1222 dose. The receptors here all came from an adult who received the AZD1222 COVID-19 vaccine.

V gene TRBV5-1 combines with J gene TRBJ1-2; possible D gene TRBD1, 6 bases. Deletions cut 7 bases from V and 4 bases from J, with 20 bases between. The germline CDR1 and CDR2 sequences are SGHRS and YFSETQ. CDR3 size: 15 residues. The chain's CDR3 is CASSPGAIEGYGYTF. In DNA, the CDR3 is TGCGCCAGCTCTCCGGGGGCAATAGAGGGCTATGGCTACACCTTC.

The chain couples TRBV18 to TRBJ1-6; the match to TRBD1 covers 7 bases. Looked up from germline, CDR1 is KGHSH and CDR2 is LQKENI. The CDR3 has 17 amino acids. Trimming at V came to 4 bases and at J to 9 bases, leaving 15 bases not matched to a gene. For the CDR3, the DNA is TGTGCCAGCTCACGACTCCCCGGGACAGAAAATACTTCACCCCTCCACTTT. Its protein product is CASSRLPGTENTSPLHF.

The rearrangement uses TRBV2 and TRBJ2-2; D is unresolved. CDR1 and CDR2 from the germline V gene are SNHLY and FYNNEI. V gave up 3 bases and J gave up 4 bases, with 6 bases separating them. The CDR3 totals 13 residues. CDR3 DNA sequence: TGTGCCAGCAGTGACCTCTTCACCGGGGAGCTGTTTTTT. It encodes CASSDLFTGELFF.

The V call is TRBV24-1, the J call TRBJ2-3; 10 bases agree with TRBD2. CDR1 is KGHDR, CDR2 SFDVKD, per germline. The V segment lost 4 bases and the J segment 1 base; nucleotides outside the gene matches: 4. The CDR3 is made up of 16 amino acids. CDR3 loop: CATSDRSGGRTDTQYF. In DNA, the CDR3 is TGTGCCACCAGTGACCGTAGCGGGGGGCGCACAGATACGCAGTATTTT.

The rearrangement links TRBV5-4 to TRBJ1-1; 7 bases match TRBD1. The CDR3 totals 14 residues. With 3 bases clipped from V and 6 bases from J, the junction kept 8 bases outside the gene matches. Germline V CDR1 and CDR2: SGHNT, YYREEE (reference sequence). The CDR3 coding sequence is TGTGCCAGCAGCTCAAGACAGGGATTTTCTGAAGCTTTCTTT. Protein: CASSSRQGFSEAFF.

V usage is TRBV29-1 and J usage is TRBJ2-5; maybe TRBD2 (5 bases). This CDR3 comprises 16 residues. The germline V gene has CDR1 SQVTM and CDR2 ANQGSEA. V lost 3 bases, J lost 1 base, and 18 bases lay in between. CDR3 loop: CSVDYRSGSPQETQYF. The CDR3 DNA is TGCAGCGTTGATTATCGCTCGGGGTCCCCCCAAGAGACCCAGTACTTC.

J is TRBJ1-2 and V is TRBV11-2; D may be TRBD1 (5 bases). Germline V gene data show CDR1 as SGHAT and CDR2 as FQNNGV. The germline V and J ends were trimmed by 5 bases and 4 bases, with 23 bases remaining between them. The CDR3 is made up of 17 amino acids. Here the CDR3 DNA reads TGTGCCAGCAGCCTAACCCGGACCCGGGGGTTCGGCTATGGCTACACCTTC. Encoded protein: CASSLTRTRGFGYGYTF.

In its sample, this clone was seen a few times. The rearrangement links TRBV27 to TRBJ2-1; D is ambiguous. Germline lookup yields CDR1 MNHEY and CDR2 SMNVEV (reference sequence). The CDR3 runs to 13 residues. The V gene lost 6 bases and the J gene lost 4 bases, with 10 bases spanning the gap. The CDR3 sequence: CASSPTDYNEQFF. CDR3 nucleotides: TGTGCCAGCAGCCCTACAGATTACAATGAGCAGTTCTTC.

The chain links TRBV19 to TRBJ1-1; no firm D call. The CDR3 has 13 residues. The ends were cut back, 6 bases at V and 8 bases at J, with 16 bases in the middle. The germline V gene has CDR1 LNHDA and CDR2 SQIVND (reference sequence). CDR3 loop: CASSARVGMEAFF. CDR3 DNA: TGTGCCAGTAGCGCCCGGGTGGGGATGGAAGCTTTCTTT.

This sequence joins TRBV18 and TRBJ1-5; 8 positions agree with TRBD1. Looked up from germline, CDR1 is KGHSH and CDR2 is LQKENI. V was clipped by 3 bases and J by 3 bases; unmatched bases: 1. CDR3 length equals 14 residues. The CDR3 DNA follows: TGTGCCAGCTCACCGGACAGGGACAATCAGCCCCAGCATTTT. Its translation is CASSPDRDNQPQHF.

This clone appeared once. This chain uses TRBV30 with TRBJ1-1; 9 bases fit TRBD1. CDR1 GTSNPN and CDR2 SVGIG come from the germline V gene (reference sequence). The J segment lost 6 bases and the V segment lost 0 bases, leaving 5 bases of the junction unmatched. The length of the CDR3 is 14 residues. CDR3 loop: CAWSVWDRESEAFF. Written as DNA, the CDR3 is TGTGCCTGGAGTGTATGGGACAGGGAGTCTGAAGCTTTCTTT.

This clone was seen just once. The CDR3 is CASSRDMTGNNSPLHF. For the CDR3, the DNA is TGTGCCAGCAGCCGCGATATGACGGGGAATAATTCACCCCTCCACTTT. This chain connects TRBV5-5 to TRBJ1-6; D remains unclear. The CDR3 covers 16 residues. V lost 4 bases to trimming and J lost 5 bases, with 16 bases between them. CDR1 is SGHKS, CDR2 YYEKEE, per germline (reference sequence).

Written as DNA, the CDR3 is TGTGCCAGTACCGAACAGGGTTTTTTCGATTCACCCCTCCACTTT. This codes for CASTEQGFFDSPLHF. The V gene is TRBV19, the J gene TRBJ1-6, with D perhaps TRBD1 (6 bases). The V end lost 7 bases, the J end lost 8 bases, and 18 bases lay between the germline ends. Germline CDR1 and CDR2: LNHDA and SQIVND (reference sequence). CDR3 length equals 15 residues.

The genes are TRBV6-5 and TRBJ1-1; D remains unclear. Germline V gives CDR1 MNHEY, CDR2 SVGAGI. The V gene lost 0 bases and the J gene lost 1 base, with 9 bases spanning the gap. This CDR3 contains 15 residues. The CDR3 DNA reads TGTGCCAGCAGTTACTCAGGGAATCCGAACACTGAAGCTTTCTTT. Translation: CASSYSGNPNTEAFF.

The chain uses TRBV7-3 and TRBJ2-5, with a possible D match to TRBD1 (6 bases). Germline CDR1 and CDR2: SGHTA and FQGTGA. Between the trimmed V and J ends, which lost 4 bases and 4 bases, there was a span of 16 bases. CDR3 length: 15 amino acids. The CDR3 DNA sequence: TGTGCCAGCAGCTCCGCCGGGCTCAGGGGAGAGACCCAGTACTTC. It codes for CASSSAGLRGETQYF.

This clone was seen only once. The chain joins TRBV11-2 to TRBJ2-3, with 9 bases matching TRBD1. The trim removed 3 bases at V and 0 bases at J, leaving 4 bases unmatched. Per germline, CDR1 SGHAT and CDR2 FQNNGV. CDR3 length: 16 amino acids. CDR3 protein: CASSFGQGLSTDTQYF. DNA of the CDR3: TGTGCCAGCAGCTTCGGACAGGGGCTGAGCACAGATACGCAGTATTTT.

This chain joins TRBV5-1 and TRBJ2-5, with 9 bases fitting TRBD2. Trimming removed 6 bases from V and 4 bases from J; junction bases left unmatched: 7. CDR1 and CDR2 (germline): SGHRS, YFSETQ. This CDR3 is built from 14 residues. CDR3 sequence reads: CASIAGGPSETQYF. The CDR3 DNA sequence: TGCGCCAGCATTGCGGGGGGGCCTTCAGAGACCCAGTACTTC.

This chain connects TRBV18 to TRBJ1-2, with D hard to call. Germline lookup yields CDR1 KGHSH and CDR2 LQKENI. This CDR3 is built from 15 residues. Deletions cut 3 bases from V and 3 bases from J, with 14 bases between. The CDR3 region is CASSPPGIEHYGYTF. The CDR3 nucleotides are TGTGCCAGCTCACCGCCGGGAATCGAGCACTATGGCTACACCTTC. The full variable domain, its missing parts supplied by reference TRBV18 and TRBJ1-2, is NAGVMQNPRHLVRRRGQEARLRCSPMKGHSHVYWYRQLPEEGLKFMVYLQKENIIDESGMPKERFSAEFPKEGPSILRIQQVVRGDSAAYFCASSPPGIEHYGYTFGSGTRLTVV.

This chain connects TRBV5-4 to TRBJ2-3; D possibly matches TRBD1 or TRBD2 (5 bases each). This CDR3 is built from 17 residues. Trimming cost V 0 bases and J 2 bases, with 16 bases left between them. Germline V gives CDR1 SGHNT, CDR2 YYREEE (reference sequence). The CDR3 nucleotides are TGTGCCAGCAGCTTGGCCGGGCACGGGGCGTACACAGATACGCAGTATTTT. Translation: CASSLAGHGAYTDTQYF.

This chain's CDR3 is CASSPPAGRTGELFF. CDR3 sequence (DNA): TGTGCCAGCTCACCCCCAGCGGGTCGCACCGGGGAGCTGTTTTTT. The chain combines TRBV18 with TRBJ2-2; TRBD2 is a possible D gene (6 bases). Germline V lookup: CDR1 KGHSH, CDR2 LQKENI. Trimming left V 3 bases short and J 4 bases short, with 12 bases between. The CDR3 covers 15 residues.

The table lists this clone with a few counts. This rearrangement joins TRBV24-1 to TRBJ2-1, with D possibly matching TRBD2 (6 bases). This CDR3 is built from 13 residues. Germline lookup yields CDR1 KGHDR and CDR2 SFDVKD. With 1 base removed from V and 7 bases from J, the gap between germline ends came to 7 bases. CDR3 in DNA: TGTGCCACCAGTGATTTCGGGGGAAATGAGCAGTTCTTC. Its protein is CATSDFGGNEQFF.

This clone was counted between two and nine times. The V and J genes are TRBV27 and TRBJ2-5, with D perhaps TRBD2 (6 bases). Germline V gene sequence: CDR1 MNHEY, CDR2 SMNVEV (reference sequence). V was cut by 2 bases and J by 1 base, with 8 bases left in between. The CDR3 contains 14 residues. CDR3 coding DNA: TGTGCCAGCAGTTTAGCCGGGGGCCAAGAGACCCAGTACTTC. This encodes CASSLAGGQETQYF.

V gene TRBV5-6 combines with J gene TRBJ1-6; a weak D match, TRBD1 (5 bases). Per germline, CDR1 SGHDT and CDR2 YYEEEE. There are 15 residues in the CDR3. The V gene lost 3 bases and the J gene lost 7 bases, with 14 bases spanning the gap. The CDR3 region has the DNA TGTGCCAGCAGCTCCCTAACGTCAGGGAATTCACCCCTCCACTTT. Translation gives CASSSLTSGNSPLHF.

The rearrangement links TRBV19 to TRBJ1-2, with a tentative D call TRBD1 (5 bases). Trimming took 8 bases from V and 5 from J, leaving 9 bases between them. Germline V gene data show CDR1 as LNHDA and CDR2 as SQIVND (reference sequence). CDR3 length: 11 amino acids. CDR3 loop: CASGRTYGYTF. The DNA of the CDR3 is TGTGCCAGTGGGCGGACATATGGCTACACCTTC.

This chain joins TRBV7-8 and TRBJ1-2, with TRBD1 matching 9 bases. Unmatched junction bases numbered 10, after V lost 5 bases and J lost 3 bases. The CDR3 spans 16 residues. Germline lookup yields CDR1 SGHVS and CDR2 FQNEAQ. CDR3 residues: CASSPGTGMDYYGYTF. In DNA form, the CDR3 reads TGTGCCAGCAGCCCAGGGACAGGGATGGATTACTATGGCTACACCTTC.

As for this clone: Other DNA variants within this sample encode the same CDR3. The chain has TRBV11-2 and TRBJ1-1; perhaps TRBD1 as D (5 bases). CDR1 SGHAT and CDR2 FQNNGV come from the germline V gene. Trimming shortened V by 5 bases and J by 2 bases, and 9 bases separated the two germline ends. The CDR3 is 13 residues long. DNA of the CDR3: TGTGCCAGCAGCCTGGGGCGAAACACTGAAGCTTTCTTT. Its protein product is CASSLGRNTEAFF.

The table lists this clone with a count of one. The chain joins TRBV18 to TRBJ1-5; no clear D gene. The CDR3 has 14 amino acids. V shed 3 bases and J shed 8 bases, with 14 bases lying between them. Germline V lookup: CDR1 KGHSH, CDR2 LQKENI. The CDR3 DNA is TGTGCCAGCTCACCCCTACAAGAACGCGAGCCCCAGCATTTT. This gives the protein CASSPLQEREPQHF.

This chain joins TRBV19 and TRBJ1-5; TRBD1 is a possible D gene (5 bases). The CDR3 consists of 15 residues. Trimming pared 8 bases from V and 0 bases from J, leaving 14 bases between. CDR1 and CDR2 from the germline V gene are LNHDA and SQIVND (reference sequence). CDR3 amino acids: CASSLGGGSNQPQHF. CDR3 DNA: TGTGCCAGTTCGTTAGGCGGGGGTAGCAATCAGCCCCAGCATTTT.